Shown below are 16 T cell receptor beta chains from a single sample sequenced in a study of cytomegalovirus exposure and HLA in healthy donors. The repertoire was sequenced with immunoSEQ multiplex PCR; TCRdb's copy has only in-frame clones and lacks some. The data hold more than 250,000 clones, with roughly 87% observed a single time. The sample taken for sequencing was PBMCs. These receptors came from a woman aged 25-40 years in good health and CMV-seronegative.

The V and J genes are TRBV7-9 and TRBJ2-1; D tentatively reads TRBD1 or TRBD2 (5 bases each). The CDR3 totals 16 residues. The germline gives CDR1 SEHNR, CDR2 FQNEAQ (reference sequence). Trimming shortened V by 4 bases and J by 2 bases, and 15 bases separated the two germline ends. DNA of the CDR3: TGTGCCAGCAGCTCTTCTTGGGGGAAAACCTACAATGAGCAGTTCTTC. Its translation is CASSSSWGKTYNEQFF.

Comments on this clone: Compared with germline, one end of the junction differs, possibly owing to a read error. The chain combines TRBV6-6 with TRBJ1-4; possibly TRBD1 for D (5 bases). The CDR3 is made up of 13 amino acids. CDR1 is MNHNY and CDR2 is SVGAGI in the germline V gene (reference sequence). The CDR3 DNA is TGTGCCACCAGTGGTCAGGGTGGTGAAAAACTGTTTTTT. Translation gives CATSGQGGEKLFF.

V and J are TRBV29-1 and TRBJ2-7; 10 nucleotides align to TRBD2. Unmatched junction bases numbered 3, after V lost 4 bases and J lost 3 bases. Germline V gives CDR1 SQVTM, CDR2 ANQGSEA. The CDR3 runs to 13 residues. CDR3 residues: CSVVRLAGYEQYF. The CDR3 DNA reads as TGCAGCGTTGTGAGACTAGCGGGCTACGAGCAGTACTTC.

CDR3 protein: CASSPDATSTDTQYF. The CDR3 DNA follows: TGTGCCAGCTCACCAGATGCGACTAGCACAGATACGCAGTATTTT. The chain links TRBV18 to TRBJ2-3; D unclear. Trimming cost V 2 bases and J 0 bases, with 9 bases left between them. The CDR3 totals 15 residues. The V gene's germline CDR1 is KGHSH and CDR2 LQKENI.

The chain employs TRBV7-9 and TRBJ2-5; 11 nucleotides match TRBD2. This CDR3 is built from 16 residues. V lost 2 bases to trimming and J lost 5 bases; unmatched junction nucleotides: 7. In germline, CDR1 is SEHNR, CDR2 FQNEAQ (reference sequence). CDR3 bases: TGTGCCAGCAGCTTACGCACTAGCGGGAGTTCGGAGACCCAGTACTTC. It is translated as CASSLRTSGSSETQYF.

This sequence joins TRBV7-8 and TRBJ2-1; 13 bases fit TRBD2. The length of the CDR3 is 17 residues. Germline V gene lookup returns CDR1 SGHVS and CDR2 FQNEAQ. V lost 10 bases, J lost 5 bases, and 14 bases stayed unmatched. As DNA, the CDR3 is TGTGCCACCGGGGGACTAGCGGGGTTTCGATATAACAATGAGCAGTTCTTC. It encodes CATGGLAGFRYNNEQFF.

The CDR3 sequence is CASSLTAWAQMGGYTF. The CDR3 coding sequence is TGTGCCAGCAGTTTAACTGCATGGGCCCAGATGGGCGGCTACACCTTC. V usage is TRBV28 and J usage is TRBJ1-2, with no clear D. Germline V gene sequence: CDR1 MDHEN, CDR2 SYDVKM. V was trimmed by 2 bases and J by 8 bases, leaving 21 bases between them. The CDR3 runs to 16 residues.

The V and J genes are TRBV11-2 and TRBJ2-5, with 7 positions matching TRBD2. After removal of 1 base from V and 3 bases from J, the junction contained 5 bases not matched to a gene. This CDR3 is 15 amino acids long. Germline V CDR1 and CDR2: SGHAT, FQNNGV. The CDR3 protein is CASSLVILAEETQYF. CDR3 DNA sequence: TGTGCCAGCAGCTTAGTCATTCTAGCGGAAGAGACCCAGTACTTC.

CDR3 nucleotides: TGTGCCACCAGCAGAGCCCAGGGTGGGTACGAGCAGTACTTC. Residues: CATSRAQGGYEQYF. The chain combines TRBV15 with TRBJ2-7; D may be TRBD1 (5 bases). Germline V gene data show CDR1 as LNHNV and CDR2 as YYDKDF (reference sequence). Deletions cut 1 base from V and 4 bases from J, with 11 bases between. This CDR3 spans 14 amino acids.

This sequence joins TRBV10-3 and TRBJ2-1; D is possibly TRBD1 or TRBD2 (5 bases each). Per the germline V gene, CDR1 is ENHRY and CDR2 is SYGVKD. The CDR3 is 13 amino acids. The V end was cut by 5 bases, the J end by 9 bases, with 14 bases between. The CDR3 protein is CAISLLRDGEQFF. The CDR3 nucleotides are TGTGCCATCAGTTTACTGAGGGACGGTGAGCAGTTCTTC.

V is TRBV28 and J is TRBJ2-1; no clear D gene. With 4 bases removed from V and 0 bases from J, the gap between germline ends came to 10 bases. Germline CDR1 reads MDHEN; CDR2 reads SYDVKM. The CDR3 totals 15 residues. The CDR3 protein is CASSSRSGSYNEQFF. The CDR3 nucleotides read TGTGCCAGCAGTTCCCGTTCGGGCTCCTACAATGAGCAGTTCTTC.

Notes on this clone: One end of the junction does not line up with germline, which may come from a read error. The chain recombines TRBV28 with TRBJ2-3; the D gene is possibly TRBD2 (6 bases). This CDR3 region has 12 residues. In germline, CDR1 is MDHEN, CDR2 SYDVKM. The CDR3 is CASSSRLESCHF. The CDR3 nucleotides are TGTGCCAGCAGTTCCCGACTAGAGAGTTGTCATTTT.

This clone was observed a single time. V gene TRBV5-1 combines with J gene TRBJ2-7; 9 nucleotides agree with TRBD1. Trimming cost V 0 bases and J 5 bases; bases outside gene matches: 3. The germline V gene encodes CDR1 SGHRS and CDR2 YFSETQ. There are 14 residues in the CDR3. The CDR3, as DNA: TGCGCCAGCAGCTTGGGGACAGGGGTCCACGAGCAGTACTTC. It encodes CASSLGTGVHEQYF.

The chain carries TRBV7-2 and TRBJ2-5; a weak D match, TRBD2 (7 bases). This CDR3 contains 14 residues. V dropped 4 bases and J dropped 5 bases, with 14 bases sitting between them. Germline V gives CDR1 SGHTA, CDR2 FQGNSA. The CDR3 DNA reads TGTGCCAGCAGCTCTAGGGGGGGGTTTGAGACCCAGTACTTC. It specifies CASSSRGGFETQYF. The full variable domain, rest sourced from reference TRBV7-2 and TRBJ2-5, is GAGVSQSPSNKVTEKGKDVELRCDPISGHTALYWYRQSLGQGLEFLIYFQGNSAPDKSGLPSDRFSAERTGGSVSTLTIQRTQQEDSAVYLCASSSRGGFETQYFGPGTRLLVL.

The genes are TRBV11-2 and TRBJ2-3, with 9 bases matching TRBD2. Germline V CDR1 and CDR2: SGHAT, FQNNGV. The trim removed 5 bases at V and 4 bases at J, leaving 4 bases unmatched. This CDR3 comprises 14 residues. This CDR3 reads CASSEAGGPDTQYF. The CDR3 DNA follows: TGTGCCAGCAGCGAGGCGGGAGGGCCAGATACGCAGTATTTT. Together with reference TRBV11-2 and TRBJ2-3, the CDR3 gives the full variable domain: EAGVAQSPRYKIIEKRQSVAFWCNPISGHATLYWYQQILGQGPKLLIQFQNNGVVDDSQLPKDRFSAERLKGVDSTLKIQPAKLEDSAVYLCASSEAGGPDTQYFGPGTRLTVL.

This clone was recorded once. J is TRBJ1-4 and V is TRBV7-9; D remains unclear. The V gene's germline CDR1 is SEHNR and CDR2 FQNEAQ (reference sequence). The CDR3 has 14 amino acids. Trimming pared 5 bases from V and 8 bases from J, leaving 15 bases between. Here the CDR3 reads CASSLEVAVEKLFF. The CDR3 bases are TGTGCCAGCAGCCTAGAGGTCGCGGTAGAAAAACTGTTTTTT. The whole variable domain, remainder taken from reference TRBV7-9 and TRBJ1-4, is DTGVSQNPRHKITKRGQNVTFRCDPISEHNRLYWYRQTLGQGPEFLTYFQNEAQLEKSRLLSDRFSAERPKGSFSTLEIQRTEQGDSAMYLCASSLEVAVEKLFFGSGTQLSVL.